These T cell receptor beta chains were read from a single sample in a study of OX40 agonist ivuxolimab in advanced cancers. Generated by immunoSEQ multiplex PCR, the TCRdb table keeps only in-frame clones and is missing some. Of approximately 44,000 clones in the sample, roughly 82% were seen once. The specimen comprised CD4+ or CD8+ T cells sorted from blood, sampled in a trial of the OX40 agonist ivuxolimab. These receptors were collected from an adult with an advanced solid tumor such as melanoma, head and neck, liver or kidney cancer. The CDR3 runs from the conserved cysteine through the conserved F or W. Each record gives: J gene, clone size, D gene, V gene, CDR3 protein, CDR3 DNA. The D gene is left open where the match is weak. Size tells how often a clone was seen (once, few, many) or the class of an expanded clone, and some rows leave it out.

J: TRBJ1-2
size: NA
D: NA
V: TRBV6-1
CDR3: CASSEAEGYTF
DNA: TGTGCCAGCAGTGAGGCTGAGGGCTACACCTTC

J: TRBJ2-7
size: NA
D: NA
V: TRBV5-6
CDR3: CASSRGGADEQYF
DNA: TGTGCCAGCAGCCGTGGAGGGGCGGACGAGCAGTACTTC

J: TRBJ2-5
size: once
D: TRBD1
V: TRBV2
CDR3: CASSRDRASETQYF
DNA: TGTGCCAGCAGTAGGGACAGGGCTAGCGAGACCCAGTACTTC

J: TRBJ1-2
size: NA
D: NA
V: TRBV6-5
CDR3: CASSYIGTGGYTF
DNA: TGTGCCAGCAGTTACATCGGGACTGGAGGCTACACCTTC

J: TRBJ2-7
size: once
D: TRBD1
V: TRBV7-7
CDR3: CASSLGQGGEQYF
DNA: TGTGCCAGCAGCTTAGGACAGGGTGGCGAGCAGTACTTC

J: TRBJ2-7
size: NA
D: NA
V: TRBV6-5
CDR3: CASSYRRDTYEQYF
DNA: TGTGCCAGCAGTTATCGGAGGGACACCTACGAGCAGTACTTC

J: TRBJ2-1
size: NA
D: NA
V: TRBV11-2
CDR3: CASSSEVLTAANEQFF
DNA: TGTGCCAGCAGTTCCGAAGTCCTCACCGCCGCCAATGAGCAGTTCTTC

J: TRBJ1-1
size: NA
D: NA
V: TRBV2
CDR3: CASSPFGGNTEAFF
DNA: TGTGCCAGCAGCCCGTTTGGGGGGAACACTGAAGCTTTCTTT

J: TRBJ1-1
size: NA
D: TRBD1
V: TRBV6-6
CDR3: CASSFRGQGNTEAFF
DNA: TGTGCCAGCAGTTTCCGGGGACAGGGGAACACTGAAGCTTTCTTT

J: TRBJ1-2
size: once
D: NA
V: TRBV2
CDR3: CASSEWSNANYGYTF
DNA: TGTGCCAGCAGTGAATGGTCCAACGCTAACTATGGCTACACCTTC

J: TRBJ2-7
size: NA
D: TRBD2
V: TRBV5-6
CDR3: CASSLPLLATHEQYF
DNA: TGTGCCAGCAGCCTGCCCCTACTAGCGACCCACGAGCAGTACTTC

J: TRBJ1-2
size: NA
D: TRBD1
V: TRBV5-8
CDR3: CASSSGTASYGYTF
DNA: TGTGCCAGCAGCTCCGGGACAGCCTCCTATGGCTACACCTTC

J: TRBJ1-1
size: once
D: NA
V: TRBV5-1
CDR3: CASSLTGQGTEAFF
DNA: TGCGCCAGCAGCTTGACAGGCCAGGGCACTGAAGCTTTCTTT

J: TRBJ1-4
size: NA
D: TRBD1
V: TRBV18
CDR3: CASSPGQGPNEKLFF
DNA: TGTGCCAGCTCACCGGGACAGGGTCCTAATGAAAAACTGTTTTTT

J: TRBJ2-7
size: few
D: TRBD2
V: TRBV27
CDR3: CASSFSSGPVYEQYF
DNA: TGTGCCAGCAGTTTTTCTAGCGGGCCGGTCTACGAGCAGTACTTC

J: TRBJ1-2
size: NA
D: NA
V: TRBV7-9
CDR3: CASSPSGGRDHYGYTF
DNA: TGTGCCAGCAGCCCCTCTGGCGGCAGGGATCACTATGGCTACACCTTC

J: TRBJ2-3
size: few
D: NA
V: TRBV21-1
CDR3: CAPRRHVNRDTQYF
DNA: TGTGCCCCGAGGCGACACGTAAACAGGGATACGCAGTATTTT

J: TRBJ2-1
size: NA
D: TRBD1
V: TRBV30
CDR3: CAWRFYRDRGTGEQFF
DNA: TGTGCCTGGAGATTTTACCGGGACAGGGGGACCGGTGAGCAGTTCTTC

J: TRBJ2-7
size: NA
D: TRBD1
V: TRBV5-8
CDR3: CASPRVPGATGGQRRDEQYF
DNA: TGTGCCAGCCCGAGGGTCCCGGGGGCTACAGGGGGGCAACGAAGGGACGAGCAGTACTTC

J: TRBJ2-6
size: NA
D: NA
V: TRBV4-2
CDR3: CASSQEGSGANVLTF
DNA: TGTGCCAGCAGCCAAGAAGGCTCTGGGGCCAACGTCCTGACTTTC

J: TRBJ2-7
size: NA
D: NA
V: TRBV5-7
CDR3: CASSLAWGTYEQYF
DNA: TGTGCCAGCAGCTTGGCCTGGGGGACCTACGAGCAGTACTTC

J: TRBJ2-3
size: NA
D: TRBD1
V: TRBV5-1
CDR3: CASSKDRETDTQYF
DNA: TGCGCCAGCAGCAAGGACAGGGAGACAGATACGCAGTATTTT

J: TRBJ2-1
size: NA
D: TRBD2
V: TRBV6-5
CDR3: CASSYDGGASLEQFF
DNA: TGTGCCAGCAGTTACGACGGGGGGGCCTCATTGGAGCAGTTCTTC

J: TRBJ1-1
size: NA
D: NA
V: TRBV29-1
CDR3: CSVRLLTEAFF
DNA: TGCAGCGTCCGGCTTCTCACTGAAGCTTTCTTT

J: TRBJ2-1
size: once
D: TRBD2
V: TRBV4-2
CDR3: CASSQEVASGYNEQFF
DNA: TGTGCCAGCAGCCAAGAGGTGGCTAGCGGCTACAATGAGCAGTTCTTC

J: TRBJ2-7
size: few
D: TRBD1
V: TRBV9
CDR3: CASSLSGQGYEQYF
DNA: TGTGCCAGCAGCCTATCGGGACAGGGATACGAGCAGTACTTC

J: TRBJ2-7
size: NA
D: NA
V: TRBV5-1
CDR3: CASSPYQAPPYEQYF
DNA: TGCGCCAGCAGCCCTTACCAAGCACCTCCCTACGAGCAGTACTTC

J: TRBJ1-4
size: NA
D: TRBD1
V: TRBV11-3
CDR3: CASSTTRTGSNEKLFF
DNA: TGTGCCAGCAGCACCACCCGGACAGGTTCTAATGAAAAACTGTTTTTT

J: TRBJ1-2
size: NA
D: TRBD1
V: TRBV19
CDR3: CASSMDRARGYTF
DNA: TGTGCCAGTAGTATGGACAGGGCGCGTGGCTACACCTTC

J: TRBJ2-7
size: NA
D: NA
V: TRBV7-9
CDR3: CASSFLPFYEQYF
DNA: TGTGCCAGCAGCTTCCTTCCTTTCTACGAGCAGTACTTC

J: TRBJ1-2
size: few
D: TRBD1
V: TRBV6-5
CDR3: CASSKGQSYGYTF
DNA: TGTGCCAGCAGCAAGGGACAGTCCTATGGCTACACCTTC

J: TRBJ2-4
size: NA
D: NA
V: TRBV28
CDR3: CASSLRGLAKNIQYF
DNA: TGTGCCAGCAGTTTGCGAGGTCTAGCCAAAAACATTCAGTACTTC

J: TRBJ2-5
size: NA
D: NA
V: TRBV18
CDR3: CASSPYQETQYF
DNA: TGTGCCAGCTCACCGTACCAAGAGACCCAGTACTTC

J: TRBJ1-6
size: NA
D: TRBD1
V: TRBV6-5
CDR3: CASSPMDRFNSPLHF
DNA: TGTGCCAGCAGTCCGATGGACAGGTTTAATTCACCCCTCCACTTT

J: TRBJ1-4
size: NA
D: NA
V: TRBV29-1
CDR3: CSGSWGATNEKLFF
DNA: TGCAGTGGTTCGTGGGGAGCAACTAATGAAAAACTGTTTTTT

J: TRBJ1-2
size: NA
D: NA
V: TRBV27
CDR3: CASSPGWGPNYGYTF
DNA: TGTGCCAGCAGTCCAGGTTGGGGACCCAACTATGGCTACACCTTC

J: TRBJ1-1
size: few
D: NA
V: TRBV20-1
CDR3: CSATGSTEAFF
DNA: TGCAGTGCTACGGGATCCACTGAAGCTTTCTTT

J: TRBJ1-2
size: NA
D: NA
V: TRBV19
CDR3: CASSTGQFYGYTF
DNA: TGTGCCAGTAGTACCGGACAGTTCTATGGCTACACCTTC

J: TRBJ1-5
size: NA
D: NA
V: TRBV6-1
CDR3: CASTKGGGQPQHF
DNA: TGTGCCAGCACCAAGGGGGGAGGACAGCCCCAGCATTTT

J: TRBJ2-7
size: NA
D: NA
V: TRBV4-2
CDR3: CASSSRVLYEQYF
DNA: TGTGCCAGCAGCTCTAGGGTACTCTACGAGCAGTACTTC

J: TRBJ2-2
size: NA
D: TRBD1
V: TRBV5-1
CDR3: CASRRTGNTGELFF
DNA: TGCGCCAGCAGAAGGACAGGGAACACCGGGGAGCTGTTTTTT

J: TRBJ2-7
size: once
D: TRBD2
V: TRBV6-5
CDR3: CASEPSGKSYEQYF
DNA: TGTGCCAGCGAACCTAGCGGGAAATCCTACGAGCAGTACTTC

J: TRBJ2-2
size: NA
D: TRBD2
V: TRBV6-5
CDR3: CASSTRAGGTGELFF
DNA: TGTGCCAGCAGTACCAGAGCGGGGGGCACCGGGGAGCTGTTTTTT

J: TRBJ2-3
size: NA
D: TRBD2
V: TRBV4-2
CDR3: CASSQVIGGEGSTDTQYF
DNA: TGTGCCAGCAGCCAAGTGATCGGGGGGGAGGGAAGCACAGATACGCAGTATTTT

J: TRBJ2-5
size: few
D: TRBD2
V: TRBV11-3
CDR3: CASSLGTSGQETQYF
DNA: TGTGCCAGCAGCTTAGGGACTAGCGGGCAAGAGACCCAGTACTTC

J: TRBJ1-5
size: few
D: TRBD1
V: TRBV27
CDR3: CASRDRSNQPQHF
DNA: TGTGCCAGCAGGGACAGGTCTAATCAGCCCCAGCATTTT

J: TRBJ1-1
size: NA
D: TRBD1
V: TRBV7-3
CDR3: CASSLQGANTEAFF
DNA: TGTGCCAGCAGCCTACAGGGGGCGAACACTGAAGCTTTCTTT

J: TRBJ2-5
size: NA
D: TRBD2
V: TRBV10-3
CDR3: CAISLASGSETQYF
DNA: TGTGCCATCAGTCTAGCTAGCGGGAGTGAGACCCAGTACTTC

J: TRBJ1-6
size: NA
D: TRBD1
V: TRBV18
CDR3: CASSGNRGENSPLHF
DNA: TGTGCCAGCTCAGGAAACAGGGGAGAAAATTCACCCCTCCACTTT

J: TRBJ2-7
size: once
D: NA
V: TRBV6-5
CDR3: CASSYQSSYEQYF
DNA: TGTGCCAGCAGTTACCAAAGCTCCTACGAGCAGTACTTC

J: TRBJ1-1
size: NA
D: NA
V: TRBV7-9
CDR3: CASGPQGNVNTEAFF
DNA: TGTGCCAGCGGCCCTCAGGGTAATGTGAACACTGAAGCTTTCTTT

J: TRBJ2-1
size: NA
D: NA
V: TRBV4-1
CDR3: CASSQDPAGQGGSYNEQFF
DNA: TGCGCCAGCAGCCAAGATCCCGCAGGACAGGGAGGGTCCTACAATGAGCAGTTCTTC

J: TRBJ2-1
size: NA
D: TRBD2
V: TRBV18
CDR3: CASSPSAGGIDNEQFF
DNA: TGTGCCAGCTCACCTTCTGCGGGGGGGATCGACAATGAGCAGTTCTTC

J: TRBJ2-7
size: NA
D: TRBD1
V: TRBV9
CDR3: CASSLLDRGPYEQYF
DNA: TGTGCCAGCAGCCTCCTGGACAGGGGTCCGTACGAGCAGTACTTC

J: TRBJ2-7
size: NA
D: NA
V: TRBV7-8
CDR3: CASSLALLFYEQYF
DNA: TGTGCCAGCAGCTTAGCCCTGCTCTTCTACGAGCAGTACTTC

J: TRBJ1-2
size: NA
D: NA
V: TRBV6-6
CDR3: CASSYGSGSNYGYTF
DNA: TGTGCCAGCAGTTACGGCTCGGGATCGAACTATGGCTACACCTTC

J: TRBJ2-2
size: NA
D: TRBD2
V: TRBV11-3
CDR3: CARGGRTGELFF
DNA: TGTGCCCGGGGGGGGCGAACCGGGGAGCTGTTTTTT

J: TRBJ1-4
size: NA
D: NA
V: TRBV5-6
CDR3: CASSLGTWEKLFF
DNA: TGTGCCAGCAGCTTGGGAACCTGGGAAAAACTGTTTTTT

J: TRBJ2-7
size: NA
D: TRBD2
V: TRBV7-9
CDR3: CASSRTSLTYEQYF
DNA: TGTGCCAGCAGCCGGACTAGCTTAACCTACGAGCAGTACTTC